These 5 T cell receptor beta chains came from one sample sequenced in a study of control samples from healthy donors and cancer patients. Profiling relied on immunoSEQ multiplex PCR, and the TCRdb table lists in-frame clones only, not all of them. The top ten clones hold about 2.9% of a sample with about 12,000 clones, around 87% of them seen once. The source material was formalin-fixed, paraffin-embedded tissue. The source of these receptors is a male donor with melanoma.

This chain connects TRBV3-1 (or the pseudogene TRBV3-2) to TRBJ1-2; 12 bases align to TRBD1. Unmatched junction bases numbered 12, after V lost 4 bases and J lost 3 bases. There are 18 residues in the CDR3. Germline loops: CDR1 LGHDT, CDR2 YNNKEL (reference sequence). Written as DNA, the CDR3 is TGTGCCAGCAGCCCAAGAGGGGGACAGGGGGCGTCTGACTATGGCTACACCTTC. Its translation: CASSPRGGQGASDYGYTF.

V and J are TRBV5-6 and TRBJ1-5, with a tentative D call TRBD1 (5 bases). The ends were cut back, 0 bases at V and 1 base at J, with 11 bases in the middle. The V gene's germline CDR1 is SGHDT and CDR2 YYEEEE. This CDR3 is 16 amino acids long. This chain's CDR3 is CASSLALGQSNQPQHF. In nucleotides, the CDR3 is TGTGCCAGCAGCTTGGCCCTGGGGCAGAGCAATCAGCCCCAGCATTTT.

The rearrangement links TRBV4-3 to TRBJ1-3, with TRBD1 identical over 7 bases. V lost 4 bases and J lost 4; bases outside the gene matches: 4. CDR1 is LGHNA and CDR2 is YSLEER in the germline V gene. The length of the CDR3 is 14 residues. Written as DNA, the CDR3 is TGCGCCAGCAGCCGACAGGGTACGGGAAACACCATATATTTT. Its translation: CASSRQGTGNTIYF.

The chain links TRBV5-1 to TRBJ2-3, with D maybe TRBD2 (5 bases). Germline V lookup: CDR1 SGHRS, CDR2 YFSETQ. Trimming shortened V by 4 bases and J by 0 bases, and 12 bases separated the two germline ends. The CDR3 contains 15 residues. CDR3 DNA sequence: TGCGCCAGCAGCGGGGTCAGCGGTAGCACAGATACGCAGTATTTT. Encoded protein: CASSGVSGSTDTQYF.

The chain employs TRBV7-2 and TRBJ2-3, with 7 bases that match TRBD1. CDR1 SGHTA and CDR2 FQGNSA come from the germline V gene. CDR3 size: 14 residues. The trim removed 5 bases at V and 2 bases at J, leaving 4 bases unmatched. The DNA of the CDR3 is TGTGCCAGCAGCCACAGGGGCCCCACAGATACGCAGTATTTT. Its translation is CASSHRGPTDTQYF.